This T cell receptor (beta chain) came from a study of blood T cells in healthy people across ages. Points from the study as a whole: There were more naive CD4+ cells and higher diversity in long-lived donors than in aged donors.

Of note for this clonotype: The target antigen is unknown.

A second PCR of about 7 to 11 cycles used a sample-barcoded 5' primer and a J-beta primer mix. Each cDNA molecule received a tag from a template-switch adaptor that had 12 random nucleotides. Using its own MiXCR run on the 5' RACE reads, TCRdb lists one record per CDR3 protein. The repertoire has about 1.6 million distinct CDR3 sequences, 30% to 35% of them found once; the top ten carry around 10%. Drawn from each donor were approximately 10 milliliters of peripheral blood. Material for sequencing was blood. This receptor was taken from a woman in her 30s in good health.

As DNA, the CDR3 is TGTGCCAGCAGCCAAGATTGGGGGGCCGGGGGCGAGCAGTTCTTC. Protein product: CASSQDWGAGGEQFF. The J gene is TRBJ2-1, the V gene TRBV3-1; TRBD1 or TRBD2 may be the D gene (6 bases each). Per the germline V gene, CDR1 is LGHDT and CDR2 is YNNKEL (reference sequence). The V end was cut by 0 bases, the J end by 10 bases, with 16 bases between. There are 15 residues in the CDR3.